Sequencing of this T cell receptor beta chain was carried out in a study of blood T cell repertoires in COVID-19. Looking at the study overall: T cells, B-cell-depleted T cells, or PBMCs supplied cDNA or gDNA.

The authors' processing: It was from reference gene primer amplification that nucleated cell counts were estimated. Assay used: immunoSEQ multiplex PCR; TCRdb lists only in-frame clones, some missing. V and J calls and clone size are as listed in that table; D and trimming were resolved from the DNA. Of 150,000 to 200,000 clones listed, approximately 91% are singletons. The source of this sequence is a man younger than 35 with acute or convalescent COVID-19. Sequencing used peripheral blood.

CDR3 in amino acids: CASSVRGGRTEAFF. The CDR3 DNA sequence: TGTGCCAGCAGCGTCCGGGGGGGAAGAACTGAAGCTTTCTTT. The chain recombines TRBV3-1 (or the pseudogene TRBV3-2) with TRBJ1-1; maybe TRBD1 (5 bases). Germline lookup yields CDR1 LGHDT and CDR2 YNNKEL (reference sequence). The CDR3 is made up of 14 amino acids. V dropped 5 bases and J dropped 5 bases, with 15 bases sitting between them.